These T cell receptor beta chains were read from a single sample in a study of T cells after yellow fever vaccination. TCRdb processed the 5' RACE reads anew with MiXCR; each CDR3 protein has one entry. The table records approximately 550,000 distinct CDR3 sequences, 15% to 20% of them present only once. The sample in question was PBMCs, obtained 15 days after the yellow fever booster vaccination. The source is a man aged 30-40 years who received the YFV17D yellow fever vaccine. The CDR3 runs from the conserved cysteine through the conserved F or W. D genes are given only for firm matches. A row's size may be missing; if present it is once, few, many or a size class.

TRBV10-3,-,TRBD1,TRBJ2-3,TGTGCCATCAGTGGCACAGGGGGTAGCGCGGATACGCAGTATTTT,CAISGTGGSADTQYF
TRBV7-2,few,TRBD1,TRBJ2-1,TGTGCCAGCAGCCTTACAGGGGGCATCAGCAATGAGCAGTTCTTC,CASSLTGGISNEQFF
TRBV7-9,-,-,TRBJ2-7,TGTGCCAGCAGCTTTTGGCAGGGGTACGAGCAGTACTTC,CASSFWQGYEQYF
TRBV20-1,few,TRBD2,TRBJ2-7,TGCAGTGCTAGATATAGCGGGAGTGGCCTTGCCTACGAGCAGTACTTC,CSARYSGSGLAYEQYF
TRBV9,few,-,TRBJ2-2,TGTGCCAGCAGCGTCAGGGAACTTTTCACCGGGGAGCTGTTTTTT,CASSVRELFTGELFF
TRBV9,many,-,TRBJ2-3,TGTGCCAGCAGCGTAGAGCCAGGGACAGATACGCAGTATTTT,CASSVEPGTDTQYF
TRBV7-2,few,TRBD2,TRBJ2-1,TGTGCCAGCAGCCCCCTAGCGGGAGAGGCCTACAATGAGCAGTTCTTC,CASSPLAGEAYNEQFF
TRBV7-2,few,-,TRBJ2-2,TGTGCCAGCACGAACCTACTGAACACCGGGGAGCTGTTTTTT,CASTNLLNTGELFF
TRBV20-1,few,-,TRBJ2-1,TGCAGTGCGACACAGGGTTACAATGAGCAGTTCTTC,CSATQGYNEQFF
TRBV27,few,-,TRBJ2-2,TGTGCCAGCACCCAAATGGGTAGCTCGAACACCGGGGAGCTGTTTTTT,CASTQMGSSNTGELFF
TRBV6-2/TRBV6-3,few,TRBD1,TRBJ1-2,TGTGCCAGCAGTTCCGGGACAGGGGATATGCGCTACACCTTC,CASSSGTGDMRYTF
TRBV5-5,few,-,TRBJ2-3,TGTGCCAGCAGTCGGGACCCGTCGAGCACAGATACGCAGTATTTT,CASSRDPSSTDTQYF
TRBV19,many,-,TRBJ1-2,TGTGCCAGTACGGAGCGGGACATCTATGGCTACACCTTC,CASTERDIYGYTF
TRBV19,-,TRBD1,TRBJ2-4,TGTGCCACCACTAAGACAGGGTCGGACATTCAGTACTTC,CATTKTGSDIQYF
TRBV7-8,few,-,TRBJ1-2,TGTGCCAGCAGGCCCGGGACCTGGGGTGGCTACACCTTC,CASRPGTWGGYTF
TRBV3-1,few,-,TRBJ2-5,TGTGCCAGCAGCCAACGGGGGCTCGAGACCCAGTACTTC,CASSQRGLETQYF
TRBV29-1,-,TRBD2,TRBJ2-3,TGCAGCGTTGAAGGCGCTAGCGGGAGAGGCACAGATACGCAGTATTTT,CSVEGASGRGTDTQYF
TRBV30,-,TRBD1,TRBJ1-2,TGTGCCTGGAGTCCCAACCTGACAGGGAATGGCTACACCTTC,CAWSPNLTGNGYTF
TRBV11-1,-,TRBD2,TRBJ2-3,TGTGCCAGCAGCTCGGGACTAGCGGCTCTTTTCACAGATACGCAGTATTTT,CASSSGLAALFTDTQYF
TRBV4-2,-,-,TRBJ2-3,TGTGCCAGCAGCCAAGGAGCAGGTGGCACAGATACGCAGTATTTT,CASSQGAGGTDTQYF
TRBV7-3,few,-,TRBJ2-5,TGTGCCAGCAGCCCTAGAGGCCTGGGAGAGACCCAGTACTTC,CASSPRGLGETQYF
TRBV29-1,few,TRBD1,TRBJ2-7,TGCAGCGTTGCGTCCGGACAGGGCTACGAGCAGTACTTC,CSVASGQGYEQYF
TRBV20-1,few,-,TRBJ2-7,TGCAGTATGCTGCGCCGAGATCTCTACGAGCAGTACTTC,CSMLRRDLYEQYF
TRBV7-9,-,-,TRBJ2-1,TGTGCCAGCAGCGTAAATCGTCGCTCCTACAATGAGCAGTTCTTC,CASSVNRRSYNEQFF
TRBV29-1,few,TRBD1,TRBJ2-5,TGCAGCATTTGGGGACAGGGGGAAGAGACCCAGTACTTC,CSIWGQGEETQYF
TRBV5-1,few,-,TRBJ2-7,TGCGCCAGCAGCTTGGGTTCAGGAATCGCATTCGAGCAGTACTTC,CASSLGSGIAFEQYF
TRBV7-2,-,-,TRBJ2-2,TGTGCCAGCAGCACGAGACAGCGCGGGGAGCTGTTTTTT,CASSTRQRGELFF
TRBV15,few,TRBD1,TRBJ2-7,TGTGCCACCAGCGGTGAGGACAGGTCAAGTTCCTACGAGCAGTACTTC,CATSGEDRSSSYEQYF
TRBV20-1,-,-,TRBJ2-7,TGCAGTGCTTCAACCGGGACACTCCTCTACGAGCAGTACTTC,CSASTGTLLYEQYF
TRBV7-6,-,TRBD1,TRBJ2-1,TGTGCCAGCAGCTTCGCCCCGAGACAGGGGGCGCTGAATGAGCAGTTCTTC,CASSFAPRQGALNEQFF
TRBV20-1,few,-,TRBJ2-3,TGCAGTGCTAGACGCTGGGACATCAGAACAGATACGCAGTATTTT,CSARRWDIRTDTQYF
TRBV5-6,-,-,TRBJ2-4,TGTGCCAGCAGCTCACTACAGCTAGCCAAAAACATTCAGTACTTC,CASSSLQLAKNIQYF
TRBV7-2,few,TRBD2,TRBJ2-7,TGTGCCAGCACTCCCCTAGCGGGAGGGCCCTACGAGCAGTACTTC,CASTPLAGGPYEQYF
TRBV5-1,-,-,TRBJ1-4,TGCGCCAGCAGCTTGGAGGGTCGAGCGGGGAATGAAAAACTGTTTTTT,CASSLEGRAGNEKLFF
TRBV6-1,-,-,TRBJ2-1,TGTGCCAGCAGCTCAGGGAAGAGGGACTACAATGAGCAGTTCTTC,CASSSGKRDYNEQFF
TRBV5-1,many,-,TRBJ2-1,TGCGCCAGCAGCTTGGTGGTGAATGAGCAGTTCTTC,CASSLVVNEQFF
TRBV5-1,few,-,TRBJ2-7,TGCGCCAGCAGCTTAGACCCCGTGGTGGACGAGCAGTACTTC,CASSLDPVVDEQYF
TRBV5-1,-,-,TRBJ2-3,TGCGCCAGCAGTTTAGGACCCCTTTCCGCAGATACGCAGTATTTT,CASSLGPLSADTQYF
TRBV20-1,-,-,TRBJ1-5,TGCAGTGCTGCTGGTCATAGCAATCAGCCCCAGCATTTT,CSAAGHSNQPQHF
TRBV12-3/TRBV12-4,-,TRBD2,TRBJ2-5,TGTGCCAGCAGTTCCCCCGGACTAGCGGGAGACGGAGGGACCCAGTACTTC,CASSSPGLAGDGGTQYF
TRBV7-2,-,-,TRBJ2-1,TGTGCCAGCAACCCAGGAACAAACAATGAGCAGTTCTTC,CASNPGTNNEQFF
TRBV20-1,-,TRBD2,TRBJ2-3,TGCAGTGCTAGAGCCCCAGTCGGCGGGAGGGGGGTACGTACGCAGTATTTT,CSARAPVGGRGVRTQYF
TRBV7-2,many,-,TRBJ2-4,TGTGCCAGCAGCTTAGACCCAGCCAAAAACATTCAGTACTTC,CASSLDPAKNIQYF
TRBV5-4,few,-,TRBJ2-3,TGTGCCAGCAGCCCTGGGACCCGCTTAGATACGCAGTATTTT,CASSPGTRLDTQYF
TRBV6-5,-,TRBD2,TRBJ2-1,TGTGCCAGCAGTTACACGGGACTAGCGGGAGAAGAGTTCTTC,CASSYTGLAGEEFF
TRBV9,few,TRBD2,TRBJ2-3,TGTGCCAGCAGCGTTAGCGGGATGAGGGATACGCAGTATTTT,CASSVSGMRDTQYF
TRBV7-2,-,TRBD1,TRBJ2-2,TGTGCCAGCAGCGGACGCCGGGACAGGGGCTCCGGGGAGCTGTTTTTT,CASSGRRDRGSGELFF
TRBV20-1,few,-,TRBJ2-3,TGCAGTGCTAGTCCCGGGGGAGGTACGCAGTATTTT,CSASPGGGTQYF